Listed below are T cell receptor beta chains from one sample, sequenced in a study of cytomegalovirus exposure and HLA in healthy donors. Only in-frame clones appear in the TCRdb table, and some are missing; sequencing was by immunoSEQ multiplex PCR. The sample holds some 68,000 clones, over 85% seen once. Specimen: PBMCs. These receptors came from a young man in good health and CMV-seropositive. CDR3s include the opening cysteine and the closing phenylalanine or tryptophan. A D gene is named only where the DNA matches it firmly.

CDR3: CASSEGAGGNQPQHF; DNA: TGTGCCAGCAGTGAAGGGGCAGGGGGCAATCAGCCCCAGCATTTT; V: TRBV25-1; D: -; J: TRBJ1-5
CDR3: CASSEVGGQETQYF; DNA: TGTGCCAGCAGTGAAGTGGGGGGCCAAGAGACCCAGTACTTC; V: TRBV6-1; D: -; J: TRBJ2-5
CDR3: CASSLPGLAGEGSLETQYF; DNA: TGTGCCAGCAGCTTACCGGGACTAGCGGGAGAGGGGTCCCTAGAGACCCAGTACTTC; V: TRBV11-1; D: TRBD2; J: TRBJ2-5
CDR3: CASSLKTSGISYEQYF; DNA: TGTGCCAGCAGTTTAAAGACTAGCGGGATTTCCTACGAGCAGTACTTC; V: TRBV27; D: TRBD2; J: TRBJ2-7
CDR3: CASSYSPRGNYGYTF; DNA: TGTGCCAGCAGTTACTCCCCTCGGGGGAACTATGGCTACACCTTC; V: TRBV6-5; D: -; J: TRBJ1-2
CDR3: CASRLRQGASPNSGANVLTF; DNA: TGTGCCAGCAGGTTGAGACAGGGGGCGTCTCCAAACTCTGGGGCCAACGTCCTGACTTTC; V: TRBV7-8; D: TRBD1; J: TRBJ2-6
CDR3: CASSIGLGGAGQPQHF; DNA: TGTGCCAGTAGTATAGGGTTAGGGGGGGCTGGTCAGCCCCAGCATTTT; V: TRBV19; D: -; J: TRBJ1-5
CDR3: CASSLETVSLQETQYF; DNA: TGTGCCAGCAGCTTAGAGACAGTCTCCCTTCAAGAGACCCAGTACTTC; V: TRBV7-9; D: -; J: TRBJ2-5
CDR3: CASRVLPGRGTEAFF; DNA: TGTGCCAGCAGAGTTCTCCCCGGGAGGGGGACTGAAGCTTTCTTT; V: TRBV6-1; D: -; J: TRBJ1-1
CDR3: CASSLWGRGGYTF; DNA: TGTGCCAGCAGTTTATGGGGCCGGGGAGGCTACACCTTC; V: TRBV28; D: -; J: TRBJ1-2
CDR3: CASSHFRDRGGGYGYTF; DNA: TGTGCCAGCAGCCATTTCCGGGACAGGGGGGGTGGCTATGGCTACACCTTC; V: TRBV11-2; D: TRBD1; J: TRBJ1-2